The T cell receptor (beta chain) under discussion was sequenced for a study of cytomegalovirus exposure and HLA in healthy donors (dated by TCRdb to 2016 to 2017). Regarding the study in general: In an earlier analysis of roughly 500 of the donors, roughly 300 Gb of sequence data and roughly 100 million unique TCR beta sequences from about 179 million T cells were reported. Every repertoire in the discovery cohort had been generated on one and the same sequencing platform. The later analysis used no new phenotypic data to find candidate immune exposures, relying instead on TCR beta sequences and their occurrence across donors. In a later genetic analysis, genome-wide SNP genotypes for about three fifths of the 666 donors were used, and that subset was treated as a discovery cohort. Donor age, sex, ethnicity and CMV serostatus were compiled alongside the repertoire data. In addition to the first cohort of 666 subjects, a separate validation cohort of 120 different subjects was used. Of the 300 to 450 genotyped donors, about 80% fell in the genetic ancestry cluster associated with self-reported Caucasian donors. The study profiled the T cell repertoires of 500 to 800 subjects by immunosequencing and related them to cytomegalovirus serostatus. An earlier analysis of 587 of the donors used high-throughput TCR beta sequencing to judge whether each TCR beta V gene segment behaved as functional or pseudogenic. Across approximately 400 genotyped donors of the cohort, an average of approximately 240,000 unique TCR beta nucleotide sequences per donor were sequenced, and approximately 17% of those sequences were non-productive. To predict cytomegalovirus infection status, the study combined high-throughput TCR immunosequencing, statistical association of individual TCRs with disease status, and machine learning. Four to six DR-DQ haplotypes were handled as single units for association and clustering, since linkage in the cohort was strong. A later analysis re-analyzed previously published TCR beta repertoires from several hundred donors and added high-resolution HLA genotyping to study TCR occurrence patterns. An early release covering some 640 HLA-typed donors comprised roughly 300 gigabases of sequencing data and tens of millions of unique TCR sequences. The aim of the study was to test whether cataloging public T cell receptors could identify signatures of past pathogen exposure. HLA typing covered class I and class II loci at four-digit resolution. The number of donors typed differed by locus, with 629-630 for A, B, C, DRB1 and DQB1, over 500 for DQA1, 600 to 610 for DPA1, and 450 to 480 for DPB1.

Beyond this particular receptor, the publication reports: In a later genetic analysis, a missense DCLRE1C variant was associated with V-gene and J-gene trimming of TCR beta chains, and the association was replicated in an independent cohort. Presence/absence analyses assumed roughly uniform sequencing depth across donors, an assumption that may not hold. In vitro tests confirmed that three of the cytomegalovirus-associated TCR beta chains recognize cytomegalovirus antigens. A later analysis found that HLA-associated TCR beta chains were more clonally expanded and had lower generation probabilities than equally common non-associated chains. Because some donors lacked HLA typing at each locus, the association tests relied only on the typed subset. Assigning TCR associations to individual alleles was difficult when HLA alleles, especially DR and DQ, strongly co-occurred. In an earlier analysis of roughly 500 of the donors, most TCR beta V segments appeared in productive rearrangements about 87% or about 30% of the time, broadly matching IMGT annotations. Most TCR sequences were seen in very few donors, while some public TCRs were found in many individuals. Because counts were too low, seventeen rarely observed V segments, including chromosome 9 orphons, were excluded from the earlier analysis of under 650 of the donors. Linkage disequilibrium might explain the correlated functional status among segregating V segments, but an unknown experimental factor could not be excluded. A later analysis associated about 17,000 TCR beta sequences with specific HLA alleles at a false discovery rate of 0.05. This cohort had only TCR beta chains sequenced, and the lack of alpha or paired-chain data limited which features could be detected. A later analysis reported that several top co-occurrence clusters appeared linked to parvovirus B19, influenza, CMV and Epstein-Barr virus. In a later analysis, TCR association rates were found to vary across HLA loci, with the most associated TCRs seen for DRB1 alleles and the fewest for HLA-C alleles. In a later genetic analysis, fewer N-insertions in productive TCRs were reported among donors in an Asian-associated ancestry cluster than the 666-donor mean. Most CMV-associated TCR beta chains appeared to be HLA-restricted in a later analysis, and the HLA associations seemed to be driven largely by CMV exposure. A further reported finding was that TCR beta sequences accurately predicted the HLA-A and HLA-B alleles for most subjects in the first cohort. The 87-base-pair reads could not distinguish some IMGT-functional V segments, including TRBV6-2 and TRBV6-3, so those segments were excluded. The classifier was reported to diagnose cytomegalovirus status with high specificity and sensitivity in both the original cohort and the validation cohort. According to the authors, the approach could potentially be generalized to other disease states and immunological phenotypes. A group of highly shared sequence variants was considered likely to be a technical artifact of the sequencing pipeline. The only immune exposure information available for the cohort was CMV serostatus. The study listed 164 TCR beta chains as associated with cytomegalovirus.

The cohort was made up of 650 to 700 healthy bone marrow donors. At the time of sampling, all cohort members were nominally healthy, though unrecorded immune exposures were likely present. The donor was CMV seropositive and belonged to the group of over 250 seropositive cohort members. A peripheral blood sample was provided by each donor, and peripheral blood mononuclear cells were used for TCR beta sequencing. Genomic DNA extraction from the blood cell samples was performed with the Qiagen DNeasy Blood Extraction Kit. This clone was counted between two and nine times. What antigen it recognizes has not been identified. Base-call qualities are not available, and no considerably larger clone is one nucleotide away. Trimming costs V 6 bases and J 4 bases, and their ends lie 17 bases apart. The CDR3 measures 15 amino acids from cysteine to phenylalanine. The sequence is cut down to CDR3 DNA, 45 bases in frame from base 1. The germline V gene encodes CDR1 MNHEY and CDR2 SVGAGI.

The library came from the immunoSEQ multiplex PCR assay. For the multiplex PCR, a mixture combining 60 forward primers for TCR Vbeta segments and 13 reverse primers for TCR Jbeta segments was used. The CDR3 region of rearranged TCR beta genes was amplified from genomic DNA with a multiplex PCR assay. Amplified TCR beta libraries were sequenced as 87-base-pair reads on the Illumina HiSeq System. Turning to the authors' computational methods: A later analysis tallied roughly 76 million unique TCR beta chains across the 600 to 700 repertoires, and about 10 million of those chains were shared by two or more donors. To remove PCR and sequencing errors, raw reads were error-corrected and collapsed into unique sequences using a nearest-neighbor algorithm that merged closely related sequences. Alignment of CDR3 sequences to IMGT reference sequences was used to assign V, D and J gene segments. For a sequence to be retained, at least a six-nucleotide match to both a V gene segment and a J gene segment was required. Rearrangements were classified as productive when the CDR3 lacked stop codons and remained in frame with V and J, and all other rearrangements were classified as non-productive. CDR3 was defined by IMGT convention, running from the second conserved V-encoded cysteine to the conserved J-encoded phenylalanine. The earlier analysis of some 540 of the donors excluded any sequence lacking an unambiguous match to a single V gene segment. An earlier analysis of several hundred of the donors classified V segments as functional when productive rearrangements were above 56.7% and as segregating when the standard deviation between donors was above 5%. A statistical classification framework was built for diagnosing cytomegalovirus status from the catalog of TCR beta chain sequences. V and J gene assignment, in a later analysis, came from comparing TCR nucleotide sequences with IMGT/GENE-DB human TR gene sequences. In a later analysis, CDR3 sequences and most-parsimonious VDJ recombination scenarios were assigned using the TCRdist pipeline. In a later analysis, each TCR beta chain was defined by its CDR3 amino acid sequence together with its V-gene family, and reads without a unique V-gene family were excluded. To address suspected cross-contamination and a sequencing artifact, a later analysis removed roughly 580 highly shared, low-generation-probability nucleotide sequences. In a later analysis, a clonal expansion index was calculated for each public chain from normalized within-repertoire ranks of inferred template counts. Generation probabilities in a later analysis came from a VDJ recombination model fitted to out-of-frame rearrangements, and those results were checked against IGoR. A later analysis scored TCR-TCR, TCR-HLA and TCR-CMV co-occurrence with hypergeometric tests, applying a repertoire-size bias correction to TCR pairs. In a later analysis, false discovery rates were estimated by permuting HLA or CMV assignments 20 times. A later analysis grouped co-occurring TCRs with DBSCAN, adding TCRdist sequence similarity when clustering within HLA-allele-positive subsets. Co-occurrence clustering excluded repertoires with fewer than 30,000 or more than 120,000 public chains, plus five with anomalous nucleotide sharing. Drawn from immuneACCESS, this table holds only the in-frame rearrangements with V and J called that TCRdb kept. Clones are partly lost; checked studies trace under half to an unresolved V gene and leave the rest unexplained. V and J calls and clone size are given by that table; D and trimming were obtained from the DNA. A total of around 150,000 clones appear in this sample, roughly 73% of them only once. The ten largest clones add up to roughly 10% of the sample.

This TCR came from a man aged 18 to 30 in good health and CMV-seropositive. Sequences were obtained from PBMCs. In this chain, TRBV6-5 is recombined with TRBJ2-3; matching of 6 bases hints at TRBD2 as the D gene. This receptor has the CDR3 CASSLSGSGADTQYF. The sequence in DNA is TGTGCCAGCAGCCTATCCGGGAGTGGCGCAGATACGCAGTATTTT.